Listed below are T cell receptor beta chains from one sample, sequenced in a study of blood T cells in healthy people across ages. MiXCR, run by TCRdb on the 5' RACE reads, gives a single entry per CDR3 protein. The sample lists about 1.8 million distinct CDR3 sequences, around half occurring once. Sequencing was done on a sample of blood. These receptors all stem from a woman in her forties in good health. Both conserved end residues are part of each CDR3. The order of the fields is V gene, D gene, clone size, J gene, CDR3 length, CDR3 DNA, CDR3 protein. D genes are given only for firm matches. A row's size may be missing; if present it is once, few, many or a size class.

v_gene: TRBV15
d_gene: TRBD1
abundance: few
j_gene: TRBJ2-3
len: 18
CDR3nt: TGTGCCACCAGCAGAGATGTTAGCCGGACAGGGACCACAGATACGCAGTATTTT
CDR3aa: CATSRDVSRTGTTDTQYF

v_gene: TRBV9
d_gene: TRBD2
abundance: NA
j_gene: TRBJ2-1
len: 15
CDR3nt: TGTGCCAGCAGCCCATCTAGCGGGGGGGCCGGTGAGCAGTTCTTC
CDR3aa: CASSPSSGGAGEQFF

v_gene: TRBV20-1
d_gene: TRBD1
abundance: NA
j_gene: TRBJ1-1
len: 16
CDR3nt: TGCAGTGCTAATCACAGGGGCGTGGCAGCTCACACTGAAGCTTTCTTT
CDR3aa: CSANHRGVAAHTEAFF

v_gene: TRBV15
d_gene: NA
abundance: NA
j_gene: TRBJ2-3
len: 15
CDR3nt: TGTGCCACCAGCACAGGGCCCACTAGCACAGATACGCAGTATTTT
CDR3aa: CATSTGPTSTDTQYF

v_gene: TRBV7-2
d_gene: TRBD2
abundance: few
j_gene: TRBJ2-1
len: 18
CDR3nt: TGTGCCAGCAGCTTAACCCGACTAGCGGGGGGACATAACAATGAGCAGTTCTTC
CDR3aa: CASSLTRLAGGHNNEQFF

v_gene: TRBV5-1
d_gene: TRBD2
abundance: few
j_gene: TRBJ2-7
len: 13
CDR3nt: TGCGCCAGCAGCTTAGGGAGGGAGTTCGAGCAGTACTTC
CDR3aa: CASSLGREFEQYF

v_gene: TRBV7-2
d_gene: NA
abundance: many
j_gene: TRBJ2-5
len: 15
CDR3nt: TGTGCCAGCAGCTTATTCGGTTTGCAGCAAGAGACCCAGTACTTC
CDR3aa: CASSLFGLQQETQYF

v_gene: TRBV7-8
d_gene: TRBD1
abundance: NA
j_gene: TRBJ2-5
len: 15
CDR3nt: TGTGCCAGCAACCCGGACAGGGTGATTAGGAATGAGCAGTACTTC
CDR3aa: CASNPDRVIRNEQYF

v_gene: TRBV5-1
d_gene: NA
abundance: NA
j_gene: TRBJ2-1
len: 16
CDR3nt: TGCGCCAGCAGCTTGGAGGTATCCCGCCCGAGCGATGAGCAGTTCTTC
CDR3aa: CASSLEVSRPSDEQFF

v_gene: TRBV28
d_gene: TRBD1
abundance: NA
j_gene: TRBJ2-1
len: 14
CDR3nt: TGTGCCAGCCGAAGGGACAGAAGTAACAATGAGCAGTTCTTC
CDR3aa: CASRRDRSNNEQFF

v_gene: TRBV7-9
d_gene: NA
abundance: NA
j_gene: TRBJ1-2
len: 12
CDR3nt: TGTGCCAGCAGCTTAGACGGACGTCGCTACACCTTC
CDR3aa: CASSLDGRRYTF

v_gene: TRBV11-2
d_gene: NA
abundance: NA
j_gene: TRBJ2-5
len: 16
CDR3nt: TGTGTCAACAGCGTTACAGGGCCCCTCCTTCAAGAGACCCAGTACTTC
CDR3aa: CVNSVTGPLLQETQYF

v_gene: TRBV6-1
d_gene: NA
abundance: NA
j_gene: TRBJ2-5
len: 17
CDR3nt: TGTGCCAGCAGCCCTTCAATAATGTCCGGGGCACAAGAGACCCAGTACTTC
CDR3aa: CASSPSIMSGAQETQYF

v_gene: TRBV5-5
d_gene: NA
abundance: NA
j_gene: TRBJ2-3
len: 14
CDR3nt: TGTGCCAGCAGCCATCCGACAGGCACAGATACGCAGTATTTT
CDR3aa: CASSHPTGTDTQYF

v_gene: TRBV28
d_gene: NA
abundance: NA
j_gene: TRBJ1-1
len: 13
CDR3nt: TGTGCCAGCACCAATCGACAGTACACTGAAGCTTTCTTT
CDR3aa: CASTNRQYTEAFF

v_gene: TRBV5-5
d_gene: NA
abundance: NA
j_gene: TRBJ2-5
len: 15
CDR3nt: TGTGCCAGCAGCCCAGTGACACTGGAAGCGGAGACCCAGTACTTC
CDR3aa: CASSPVTLEAETQYF

v_gene: TRBV27
d_gene: NA
abundance: few
j_gene: TRBJ1-2
len: 13
CDR3nt: TGTGCCAGCAGTTTAAGCCAGTACTATGGCTGCACCTTC
CDR3aa: CASSLSQYYGCTF

v_gene: TRBV6-5
d_gene: NA
abundance: few
j_gene: TRBJ2-5
len: 14
CDR3nt: TGTGCCAGCAGTTACGGACTGGGTCAAGAGACCCAGTACTTC
CDR3aa: CASSYGLGQETQYF

v_gene: TRBV20-1
d_gene: NA
abundance: once
j_gene: TRBJ2-3
len: 12
CDR3nt: TGCATGGTCCGCGGGGCCACAGATACGCAGTATTTT
CDR3aa: CMVRGATDTQYF

v_gene: TRBV20-1
d_gene: NA
abundance: NA
j_gene: TRBJ2-2
len: 14
CDR3nt: TGCAGTGCTAGCCCAACAGGGAATACCGGGGAGCTGTTTTTT
CDR3aa: CSASPTGNTGELFF

v_gene: TRBV6-5
d_gene: NA
abundance: NA
j_gene: TRBJ2-7
len: 15
CDR3nt: TGTGCCAGCGCTTACGCCAGCTCGAGGGGTTCCGAGCAGTACTTC
CDR3aa: CASAYASSRGSEQYF

v_gene: TRBV6-6
d_gene: TRBD1
abundance: NA
j_gene: TRBJ1-2
len: 15
CDR3nt: TGTGCCAGCAGTACCGACAGGGTAATTACCTATGGCTACACCTTC
CDR3aa: CASSTDRVITYGYTF

v_gene: TRBV20-1
d_gene: TRBD1
abundance: NA
j_gene: TRBJ2-4
len: 14
CDR3nt: TGCAGTGCTTCTCTGACAGGGGACAAAAACATTCAGTACTTC
CDR3aa: CSASLTGDKNIQYF

v_gene: TRBV29-1
d_gene: TRBD1
abundance: many
j_gene: TRBJ2-1
len: 13
CDR3nt: TGCAGCGTTGAGCGGGACAGGGGCAATGAGCAGTTCTTC
CDR3aa: CSVERDRGNEQFF

v_gene: TRBV7-3
d_gene: NA
abundance: NA
j_gene: TRBJ1-5
len: 14
CDR3nt: TGTGCCAGGGCTTGGCCCAATCAAAATCAGCCCCAGCATTTT
CDR3aa: CARAWPNQNQPQHF

v_gene: TRBV19
d_gene: TRBD1
abundance: few
j_gene: TRBJ2-7
len: 16
CDR3nt: TGTGCCAGTAGAGAGGCCGGGACAGGACGATCCTACGAGCAGTACTTC
CDR3aa: CASREAGTGRSYEQYF

v_gene: TRBV6-6
d_gene: NA
abundance: NA
j_gene: TRBJ2-1
len: 16
CDR3nt: TGTGCCAGCACTCAGTACCGGGACGAGCCCAACAATGAGCAGTTCTTC
CDR3aa: CASTQYRDEPNNEQFF

v_gene: TRBV7-9
d_gene: NA
abundance: NA
j_gene: TRBJ2-7
len: 16
CDR3nt: TGTGCCAGCAGCCACACTACCATAAGGGGCTCCTACGAGCAGTACTTC
CDR3aa: CASSHTTIRGSYEQYF

v_gene: TRBV7-2
d_gene: NA
abundance: NA
j_gene: TRBJ2-1
len: 17
CDR3nt: TGTGCCAGCAGCTTAGATGCGGGGGAAAAGGGGGACAATGAGCAGTTCTTC
CDR3aa: CASSLDAGEKGDNEQFF

v_gene: TRBV2
d_gene: TRBD2
abundance: NA
j_gene: TRBJ2-5
len: 16
CDR3nt: TGTGCCAGCAGTGATCTAGCGGGGGTGACTCAAGAGACCCAGTACTTC
CDR3aa: CASSDLAGVTQETQYF

v_gene: TRBV20-1
d_gene: NA
abundance: NA
j_gene: TRBJ2-7
len: 14
CDR3nt: TGCAGTGCTAGCGGGCTGGGTGCCTACAATGAGCAGTACTTC
CDR3aa: CSASGLGAYNEQYF

v_gene: TRBV6-2/TRBV6-3
d_gene: TRBD1
abundance: NA
j_gene: TRBJ2-7
len: 15
CDR3nt: TGTGCCAGCAGGGGAACCGGGACAGGGATCTACGAGCAGTACTTC
CDR3aa: CASRGTGTGIYEQYF

v_gene: TRBV20-1
d_gene: TRBD1
abundance: NA
j_gene: TRBJ1-2
len: 15
CDR3nt: TGCAGTGCTCGGCATAGACAGGGGCCCTTGGGTGGCTACACCTTC
CDR3aa: CSARHRQGPLGGYTF

v_gene: TRBV5-1
d_gene: NA
abundance: few
j_gene: TRBJ2-1
len: 16
CDR3nt: TGCGCCAGCAGCTTGATTGGGTTCAGCTCCTACAATGAGCAGTTCTTC
CDR3aa: CASSLIGFSSYNEQFF

v_gene: TRBV6-2/TRBV6-3
d_gene: NA
abundance: NA
j_gene: TRBJ1-4
len: 12
CDR3nt: TGTGCCAGCAGTTACTATCGCGAAAAACTGTTTTTT
CDR3aa: CASSYYREKLFF

v_gene: TRBV2
d_gene: TRBD2
abundance: once
j_gene: TRBJ2-5
len: 17
CDR3nt: TGTGCCAGCAGTGAGAGGGTGGGACTAGGGTACCAAGAGACCCAGTACTTC
CDR3aa: CASSERVGLGYQETQYF

v_gene: TRBV2
d_gene: NA
abundance: NA
j_gene: TRBJ2-5
len: 15
CDR3nt: TGTGCCAGCAGTGAACGGGTGGGGCGGCAAGAGACCCAGTACTTC
CDR3aa: CASSERVGRQETQYF

v_gene: TRBV7-2
d_gene: NA
abundance: few
j_gene: TRBJ2-7
len: 13
CDR3nt: TGTGCCAGCAGCCAACGGACGGCCTACGAGCAGTACTTC
CDR3aa: CASSQRTAYEQYF

v_gene: TRBV27
d_gene: TRBD2
abundance: NA
j_gene: TRBJ2-1
len: 19
CDR3nt: TGTGCCAGCAGTCTACGGATCCCGGGACTAGCGGGGGGGCCCAATGAGCAGTTCTTC
CDR3aa: CASSLRIPGLAGGPNEQFF

v_gene: TRBV4-1
d_gene: TRBD2
abundance: few
j_gene: TRBJ2-5
len: 18
CDR3nt: TGCGCCAGCAGCCAAGTCAATCTGGGACTAGCGTCCGGTGAGACCCAGTACTTC
CDR3aa: CASSQVNLGLASGETQYF

v_gene: TRBV6-5
d_gene: NA
abundance: few
j_gene: TRBJ2-4
len: 17
CDR3nt: TGTGCCAGCAGTTACTCGAAGGGTCCTTGGACCAAAAACATTCAGTACTTC
CDR3aa: CASSYSKGPWTKNIQYF

v_gene: TRBV4-1
d_gene: NA
abundance: few
j_gene: TRBJ2-3
len: 16
CDR3nt: TGCGCCAGCAGCCAAGGTCAGGGTGTCAGCACAGATACGCAGTATTTT
CDR3aa: CASSQGQGVSTDTQYF

v_gene: TRBV25-1
d_gene: NA
abundance: NA
j_gene: TRBJ1-4
len: 12
CDR3nt: TGTGCCAGCCATGGTACTAATGAAAAACTGTTTTTT
CDR3aa: CASHGTNEKLFF

v_gene: TRBV5-1
d_gene: TRBD2
abundance: NA
j_gene: TRBJ2-5
len: 16
CDR3nt: TGCGCCAGCAGCGTAGGACTAGCGGGGGTTCGTGAGACCCAGTACTTC
CDR3aa: CASSVGLAGVRETQYF

v_gene: TRBV20-1
d_gene: NA
abundance: once
j_gene: TRBJ2-3
len: 16
CDR3nt: TGCAGTGCCACGGGCCTTCCGGCTAGCCACGCAGATACGCAGTATTTT
CDR3aa: CSATGLPASHADTQYF